This entry describes one T cell receptor beta chain. TCRdb keeps only in-frame clones here, not all; method: immunoSEQ multiplex PCR. This sample carries 950,000 to 1,300,000 clones, about 74% of them seen once, and the ten largest clones take over 1.3%. The sample comes from a study of shared clonotypes between healthy human individuals. This CDR3 has 15 amino acids. Trimming shortened V by 8 bases and J by 5 bases, and 18 bases separated the two germline ends. Germline loops: CDR1 SNHLY, CDR2 FYNNEI. Sample: memory CD4+ T cells sorted from blood. The subset is: CD45RA-negative fraction. The genes are TRBV2 and TRBJ1-4; D not certain. This receptor was obtained from a man between 18 and 35 years old in good health. The CDR3 reads CASYPYRSQNEKLFF. DNA for the CDR3: TGTGCCAGCTATCCCTACAGAAGCCAGAATGAAAAACTGTTTTTT.